The 18 T cell receptor beta chains presented below share a single source sample, sequenced in a study of blood T cells in healthy people across ages. A second PCR, run for about 6 to 12 cycles, used a sample-barcoded 5' primer plus a J-beta primer mix. TCRdb processed the 5' RACE reads anew with MiXCR; each CDR3 protein has one entry. Among more than 800,000 distinct CDR3 sequences listed, about 28% were seen once. The sample taken for sequencing was blood. Source of these receptors: a woman aged 80 or older in good health.

This clonotype was detected only a few times. This chain connects TRBV7-9 to TRBJ1-4; D possibly corresponds to TRBD1 (5 bases). CDR1 is SEHNR and CDR2 is FQNEAQ in the germline V gene (reference sequence). V was trimmed by 0 bases and J by 7 bases, leaving 12 bases between them. The CDR3 is made up of 15 amino acids. The CDR3 here is CASSLAAGYGEKLFF. For the CDR3, the DNA is TGTGCCAGCAGCTTAGCAGCAGGGTATGGTGAAAAACTGTTTTTT.

V gene TRBV6-1 combines with J gene TRBJ2-2, with a possible D match to TRBD2 (7 bases). The CDR3 has 15 residues. The germline CDR1 and CDR2 sequences are MNHNS and SASEGT. V was trimmed by 1 base and J by 3 bases, leaving 9 bases between them. The chain's CDR3 is CASSEVGGHTGELFF. DNA for the CDR3: TGTGCCAGCAGTGAAGTGGGGGGGCACACCGGGGAGCTGTTTTTT.

The sample holds a few counts of this clonotype. Since a much larger clone is just one base distant, this may be a read error. The chain recombines TRBV6-2 or TRBV6-3 with TRBJ2-5; 16 nucleotides match TRBD2. CDR1 and CDR2 (germline): MNHEY, SVGEGT. V lost 4 bases and J lost 11; bases outside the gene matches: 16. The CDR3 spans 18 residues. CDR3 sequence reads: CASSSGLAGGPGVYEQYF. The CDR3 DNA is TGTGCCAGCAGTTCGGGACTAGCGGGGGGGCCGGGAGTCTATGAGCAGTACTTC.

The sample holds a few counts of this clonotype. This could be a read error, since a much larger clone is one nucleotide away. The chain employs TRBV3-1 and TRBJ2-5; 12 positions match TRBD2. Germline assignment: CDR1 LGHDT and CDR2 YNNKEL (reference sequence). The CDR3 covers 13 residues. V gave up 7 bases and J gave up 11 bases; unmatched junction bases: 8. The CDR3 sequence is CASTTLAGGRQYF. CDR3 coding DNA: TGTGCCAGCACTACCCTAGCGGGGGGGCGGCAGTACTTC.

The V and J genes are TRBV7-2 and TRBJ2-1, with D perhaps matching TRBD1 (5 bases). CDR3 length equals 12 residues. Trimming took off 5 bases at V and 10 bases at J, with 12 bases between the two ends. Germline values: CDR1 SGHTA, CDR2 FQGNSA. The CDR3 DNA reads TGTGCCAGCAGCCTCCGGACACCAGAGCAGTTCTTC. Its protein is CASSLRTPEQFF. Looking up the rest from reference TRBV7-2 and TRBJ2-1 gives the full variable domain: GAGVSQSPSNKVTEKGKDVELRCDPISGHTALYWYRQSLGQGLEFLIYFQGNSAPDKSGLPSDRFSAERTGGSVSTLTIQRTQQEDSAVYLCASSLRTPEQFFGPGTRLTVL.

This clonotype came up many times. A much larger clone sits a single nucleotide away, making a read error possible. The chain combines TRBV28 with TRBJ2-1, with D maybe TRBD1 (8 bases). CDR1 is MDHEN and CDR2 is SYDVKM in the germline V gene. The length of the CDR3 is 14 residues. Between the trimmed V and J ends, which lost 6 bases and 4 bases, there was a span of 13 bases. The CDR3 protein is CASRAGQVYNEQFF. In DNA form, the CDR3 reads TGTGCCAGCAGAGCGGGACAGGTTTACAATGAGCAGTTCTTC.

This clonotype was counted a few times. The J gene is TRBJ1-1, the V gene TRBV29-1, with TRBD1 matching over 7 bases. In germline, CDR1 is SQVTM, CDR2 ANQGSEA. The CDR3 is made up of 15 amino acids. V dropped 2 bases and J dropped 5; count of bases not matched to a gene: 11. For the CDR3, the DNA is TGCAGCGTTGAATCGGGCGGCAGGGGGAGGACTGAAGCTTTCTTT. Translated: CSVESGGRGRTEAFF.

This clonotype was detected many times. The V gene is TRBV6-2 or TRBV6-3, the J gene TRBJ2-1; D is perhaps TRBD1 (6 bases). Germline CDR1 reads MNHEY; CDR2 reads SVGEGT. V was cut by 4 bases and J by 5 bases, with 15 bases left in between. CDR3 length: 15 amino acids. CDR3 protein: CASSLLQGRDNEQFF. The CDR3 DNA reads as TGTGCCAGCAGTTTACTACAGGGCCGGGACAATGAGCAGTTCTTC.

This clonotype was picked up many times. The CDR3 nucleotides read TGTGCCAGCAGTAGAAGATCGGGTAGGGGCCCACCAAGCTCCTACAATGAGCAGTTCTTC. Translated, it gives CASSRRSGRGPPSSYNEQFF. The chain is built from TRBV6-2 or TRBV6-3 and TRBJ2-1, with D possibly being TRBD1 (5 bases). Trimming stripped 5 bases from V and 0 bases from J, with 26 bases between. The CDR3 contains 20 residues. Germline lookup yields CDR1 MNHEY and CDR2 SVGEGT.

This clonotype was seen repeatedly, ten times or more. The CDR3 loop reads CASSSTGTGNYGYTF. The CDR3 bases are TGTGCCAGCAGCTCAACCGGGACAGGGAACTATGGCTACACCTTC. The chain couples TRBV7-9 to TRBJ1-2, with TRBD1 matching over 9 bases. Germline CDR1 SEHNR, CDR2 FQNEAQ (reference sequence). J was trimmed by 2 bases and V by 4 bases; bases with no gene match: 5. The CDR3 covers 15 residues.

This clonotype was detected ten times or more. The chain joins TRBV7-2 to TRBJ2-5; TRBD1 agrees at 9 bases. In germline, CDR1 is SGHTA, CDR2 FQGNSA. The junction had 7 bases not matched to a gene; V was cut back by 2 bases and J by 6 bases. The CDR3 has 15 amino acids. CDR3 region: CASSLPYDRGKTQYF. CDR3 DNA sequence: TGTGCCAGCAGCTTACCCTATGACAGGGGGAAGACCCAGTACTTC.

This clonotype has at least ten counts. This rearrangement joins TRBV2 to TRBJ1-2; possible D gene TRBD1, 5 bases. The CDR3 sequence is 14 residues long. V dropped 8 bases and J dropped 4 bases, with 17 bases sitting between them. Germline V CDR1 and CDR2: SNHLY, FYNNEI. The CDR3 here is CASVTGFQFYGYTF. CDR3 bases: TGTGCCAGCGTCACAGGATTCCAATTCTATGGCTACACCTTC. The complete variable domain, with remaining parts taken from reference TRBV2 and TRBJ1-2, reads EPEVTQTPSHQVTQMGQEVILRCVPISNHLYFYWYRQILGQKVEFLVSFYNNEISEKSEIFDDQFSVERPDGSNFTLKIRSTKLEDSAMYFCASVTGFQFYGYTFGSGTRLTVV.

This clonotype showed up just once. The CDR3 region has the DNA TGCAGCGTTGACAGGGGGGCCCTCAATGAGCAGTTCTTC. Protein sequence: CSVDRGALNEQFF. This chain connects TRBV29-1 to TRBJ2-1; weak D call: TRBD1 (7 bases). Germline assignment: CDR1 SQVTM and CDR2 ANQGSEA. CDR3 size: 13 residues. Trimming cost V 3 bases and J 6 bases, with 12 bases left between them.

This clonotype was seen repeatedly, ten times or more. The genes are TRBV20-1 and TRBJ1-5; TRBD1 is a possible D gene (5 bases). Per germline, CDR1 DFQATT and CDR2 SNEGSKA (reference sequence). The CDR3 covers 13 residues. The V gene lost 6 bases and the J gene lost 2 bases, with 11 bases spanning the gap. The CDR3 reads CSAHVGGNQPQHF. DNA of the CDR3: TGCAGTGCCCACGTGGGGGGCAATCAGCCCCAGCATTTT.

This clonotype was seen ten or more times. The chain couples TRBV6-5 to TRBJ2-5, with a tentative D call TRBD1 (6 bases). The CDR3 has 16 amino acids. Trimming pared 2 bases from V and 2 bases from J, leaving 15 bases between. CDR1 and CDR2 (germline): MNHEY, SVGAGI. The CDR3 is CASSYGRTANQETQYF. CDR3 in DNA: TGTGCCAGCAGTTACGGAAGGACAGCCAATCAAGAGACCCAGTACTTC.

This clonotype was detected many times. V gene TRBV20-1 combines with J gene TRBJ2-1; 10 bases are shared with TRBD2. The germline CDR1 and CDR2 sequences are DFQATT and SNEGSKA (reference sequence). The J segment lost 0 bases and the V segment lost 4 bases, leaving 6 bases of the junction unmatched. This CDR3 is 16 amino acids long. The CDR3: CSANHLAGASYNEQFF. For the CDR3, the DNA is TGCAGTGCTAATCATCTAGCGGGGGCCTCCTACAATGAGCAGTTCTTC.

This clonotype was picked up a small number of times. This rearrangement joins TRBV20-1 to TRBJ1-1; no clear D. V was pared by 0 bases and J by 0 bases, with 8 bases between. The length of the CDR3 is 14 residues. CDR1 is DFQATT and CDR2 is SNEGSKA in the germline V gene (reference sequence). The CDR3: CSARDPYMNTEAFF. The DNA for the CDR3 is TGCAGTGCTAGAGACCCCTACATGAACACTGAAGCTTTCTTT.

The chain recombines TRBV12-3 or TRBV12-4 with TRBJ2-1, with TRBD2 matching over 12 bases. With V trimmed by 10 bases and J by 3 bases, 4 bases remained unmatched. The length of the CDR3 is 14 residues. In DNA, the CDR3 is TGTGCCACCATGGGACTAGCGGGCTACAATGAGCAGTTCTTC. Amino acids: CATMGLAGYNEQFF.